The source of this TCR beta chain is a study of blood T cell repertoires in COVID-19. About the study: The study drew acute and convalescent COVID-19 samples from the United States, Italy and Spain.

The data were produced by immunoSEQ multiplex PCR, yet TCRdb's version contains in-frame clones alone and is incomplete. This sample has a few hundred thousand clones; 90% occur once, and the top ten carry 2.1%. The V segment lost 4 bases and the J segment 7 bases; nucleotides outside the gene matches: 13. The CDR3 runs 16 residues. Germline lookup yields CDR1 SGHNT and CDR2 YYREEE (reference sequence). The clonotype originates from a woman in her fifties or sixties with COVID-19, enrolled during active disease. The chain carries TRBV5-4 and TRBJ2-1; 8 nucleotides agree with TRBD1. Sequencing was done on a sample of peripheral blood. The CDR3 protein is CASSPTVGQGDNEQFF. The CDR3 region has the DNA TGTGCCAGCAGCCCGACAGTTGGACAGGGTGATAATGAGCAGTTCTTC.